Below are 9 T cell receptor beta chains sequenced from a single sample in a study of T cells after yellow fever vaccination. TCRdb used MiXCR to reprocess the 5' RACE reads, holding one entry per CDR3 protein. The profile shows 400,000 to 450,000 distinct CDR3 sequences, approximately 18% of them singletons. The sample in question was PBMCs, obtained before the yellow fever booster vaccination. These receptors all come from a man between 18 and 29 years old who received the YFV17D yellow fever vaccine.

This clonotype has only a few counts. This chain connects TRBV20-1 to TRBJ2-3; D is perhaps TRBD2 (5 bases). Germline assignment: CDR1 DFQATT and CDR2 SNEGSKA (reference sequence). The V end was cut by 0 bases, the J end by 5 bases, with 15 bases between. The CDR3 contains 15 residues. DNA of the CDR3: TGCAGTGCTAGAGATCGCCAGGCCGGGGTAGATACGCAGTATTTT. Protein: CSARDRQAGVDTQYF.

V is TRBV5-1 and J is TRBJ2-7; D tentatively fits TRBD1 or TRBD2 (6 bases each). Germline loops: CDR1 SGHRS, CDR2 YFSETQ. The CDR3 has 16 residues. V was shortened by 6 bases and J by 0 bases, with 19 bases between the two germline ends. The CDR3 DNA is TGCGCCAGCAAGGGGGGCTATGGCAGACGCTCCTACGAGCAGTACTTC. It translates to CASKGGYGRRSYEQYF.

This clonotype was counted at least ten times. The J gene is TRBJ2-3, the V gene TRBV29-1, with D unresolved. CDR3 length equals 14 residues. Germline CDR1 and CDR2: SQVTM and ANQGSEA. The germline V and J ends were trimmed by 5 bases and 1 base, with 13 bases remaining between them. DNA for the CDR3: TGCAGCGTTCGTCCCCAAAGGGGCACAGATACGCAGTATTTT. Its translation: CSVRPQRGTDTQYF.

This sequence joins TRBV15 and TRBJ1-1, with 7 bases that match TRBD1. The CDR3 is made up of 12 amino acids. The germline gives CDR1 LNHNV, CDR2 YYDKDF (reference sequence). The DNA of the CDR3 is TGTGCAACAGGGGCTTGGAACACTGAAGCTTTCTTT. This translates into CATGAWNTEAFF. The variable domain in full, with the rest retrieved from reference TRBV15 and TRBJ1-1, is DAMVIQNPRYQVTQFGKPVTLSCSQTLNHNVMYWYQQKSSQAPKLLFHYYDKDFNNEADTPDNFQSRRPNTSFCFLDIRSPGLGDTAMYLCATGAWNTEAFFGQGTRLTVV.

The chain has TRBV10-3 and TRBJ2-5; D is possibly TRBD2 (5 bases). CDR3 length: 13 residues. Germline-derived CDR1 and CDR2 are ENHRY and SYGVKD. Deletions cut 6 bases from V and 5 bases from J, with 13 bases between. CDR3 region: CAIRASSWETQYF. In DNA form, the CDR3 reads TGTGCCATCAGGGCTAGCTCTTGGGAGACCCAGTACTTC.

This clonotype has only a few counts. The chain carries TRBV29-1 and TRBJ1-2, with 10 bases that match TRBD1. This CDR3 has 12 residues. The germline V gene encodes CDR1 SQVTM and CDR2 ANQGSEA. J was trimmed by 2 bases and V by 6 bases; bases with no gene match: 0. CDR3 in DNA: TGCAGCGTGACAGGGGGCAACTATGGCTACACCTTC. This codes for CSVTGGNYGYTF.

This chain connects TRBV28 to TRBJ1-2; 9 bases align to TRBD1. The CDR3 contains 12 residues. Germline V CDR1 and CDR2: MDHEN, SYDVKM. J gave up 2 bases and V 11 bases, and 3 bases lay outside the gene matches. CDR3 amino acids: CAGGTGNYGYTF. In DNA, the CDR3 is TGTGCCGGGGGGACAGGGAACTATGGCTACACCTTC.

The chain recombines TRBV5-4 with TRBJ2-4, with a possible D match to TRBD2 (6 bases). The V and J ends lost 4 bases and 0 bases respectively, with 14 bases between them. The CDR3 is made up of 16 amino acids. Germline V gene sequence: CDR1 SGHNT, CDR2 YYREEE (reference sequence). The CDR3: CASSIWDSLAKNIQYF. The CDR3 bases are TGTGCCAGCAGCATATGGGACTCCCTAGCCAAAAACATTCAGTACTTC. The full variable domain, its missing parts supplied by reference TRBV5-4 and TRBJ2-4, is ETGVTQSPTHLIKTRGQQVTLRCSSQSGHNTVSWYQQALGQGPQFIFQYYREEENGRGNFPPRFSGLQFPNYSSELNVNALELDDSALYLCASSIWDSLAKNIQYFGAGTRLSVL.

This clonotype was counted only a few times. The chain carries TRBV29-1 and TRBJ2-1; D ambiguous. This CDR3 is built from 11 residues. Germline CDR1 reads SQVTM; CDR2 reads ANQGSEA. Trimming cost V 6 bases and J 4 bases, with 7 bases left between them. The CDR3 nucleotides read TGCAGCGTCGCAAATTACAATGAGCAGTTCTTC. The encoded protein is CSVANYNEQFF.